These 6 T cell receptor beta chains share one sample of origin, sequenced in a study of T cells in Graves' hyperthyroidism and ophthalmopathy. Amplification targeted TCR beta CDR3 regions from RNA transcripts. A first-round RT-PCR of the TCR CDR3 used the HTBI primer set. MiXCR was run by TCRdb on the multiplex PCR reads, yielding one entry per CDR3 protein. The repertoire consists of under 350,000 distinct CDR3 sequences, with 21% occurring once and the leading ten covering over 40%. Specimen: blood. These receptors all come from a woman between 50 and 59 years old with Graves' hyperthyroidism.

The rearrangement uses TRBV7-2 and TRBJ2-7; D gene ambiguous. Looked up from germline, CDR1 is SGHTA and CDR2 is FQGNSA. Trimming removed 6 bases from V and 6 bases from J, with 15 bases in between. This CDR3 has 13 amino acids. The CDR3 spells CASSYTRLSEQYF. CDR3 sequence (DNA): TGTGCCAGCAGTTATACCCGCCTCAGCGAGCAGTACTTC.

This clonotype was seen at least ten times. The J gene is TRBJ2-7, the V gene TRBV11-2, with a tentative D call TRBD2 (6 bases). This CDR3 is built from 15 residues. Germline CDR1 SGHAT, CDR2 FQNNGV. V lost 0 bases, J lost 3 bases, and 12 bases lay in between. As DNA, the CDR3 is TGTGCCAGCAGCTTAGAGGGACTCCAAATCTACGAGCAGTACTTC. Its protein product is CASSLEGLQIYEQYF.

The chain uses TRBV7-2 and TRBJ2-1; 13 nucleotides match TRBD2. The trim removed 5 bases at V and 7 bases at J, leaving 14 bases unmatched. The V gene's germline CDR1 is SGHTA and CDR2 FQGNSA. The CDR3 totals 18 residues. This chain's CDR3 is CASSIGPPGLAGQNEQFF. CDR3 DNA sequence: TGTGCCAGCAGCATAGGCCCGCCGGGACTAGCGGGGCAAAATGAGCAGTTCTTC.

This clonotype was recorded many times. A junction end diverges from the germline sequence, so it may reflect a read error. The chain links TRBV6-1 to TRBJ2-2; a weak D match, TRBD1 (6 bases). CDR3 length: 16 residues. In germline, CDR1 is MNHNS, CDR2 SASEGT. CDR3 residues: CANSDRRQDTTGELFF. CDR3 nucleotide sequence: TGTGCCAACAGTGATAGACGACAGGATACCACCGGGGAGCTGTTTTTT.

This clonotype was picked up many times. CDR3 coding DNA: TGCGCCAGCAGCTATGAGCGGGGGGGAACAGATACGCAGTATTTT. Encoded protein: CASSYERGGTDTQYF. The chain uses TRBV5-1 and TRBJ2-3, with 10 bases that match TRBD2. After removal of 3 bases from V and 3 bases from J, the junction contained 4 bases not matched to a gene. CDR3 length equals 15 residues. Per germline, CDR1 SGHRS and CDR2 YFSETQ. Full variable domain (missing parts from reference TRBV5-1 and TRBJ2-3): KAGVTQTPRYLIKTRGQQVTLSCSPISGHRSVSWYQQTPGQGLQFLFEYFSETQRNKGNFPGRFSGRQFSNSRSEMNVSTLELGDSALYLCASSYERGGTDTQYFGPGTRLTVL.

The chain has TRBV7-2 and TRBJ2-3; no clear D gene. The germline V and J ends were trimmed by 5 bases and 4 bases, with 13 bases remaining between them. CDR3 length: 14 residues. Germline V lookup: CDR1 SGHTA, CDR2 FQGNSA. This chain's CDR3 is CASSPHSFPDTQYF. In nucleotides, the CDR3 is TGTGCCAGCAGCCCACACTCTTTCCCAGATACGCAGTATTTT.